This TCR beta chain was sequenced for a study of cytomegalovirus exposure and HLA in healthy donors. Study-level findings and limits: A later analysis revealed that TCR association rates differed between HLA loci, peaking at DRB1 and bottoming out at HLA-C. An ancestry cluster, one associated with Asian ancestry, reportedly showed fewer N-insertions than the roughly 610-donor mean in a later analysis.

PCR was performed using 60 Vbeta and 13 Jbeta primers. TCRdb's copy holds only in-frame clones and misses some; the assay was immunoSEQ multiplex PCR. The sample gives 30,000 to 45,000 clones, roughly 89% of which show up once; 11% is in the top ten. A word on this clone: Its antigen is unknown.

The TCR sequence derives from a woman aged 35 to 49 in good health and CMV-seropositive. Material for sequencing was PBMCs.

The CDR3, as DNA: TGTGCCAGCAGCTTACTGGCGGCACAAGAGACCCAGTACTTC. As protein: CASSLLAAQETQYF. This chain joins TRBV7-8 and TRBJ2-5; D gene ambiguous. The CDR3 covers 14 residues. Germline values: CDR1 SGHVS, CDR2 FQNEAQ. Trimming stripped 2 bases from V and 2 bases from J, with 9 bases between.